This record covers a single T cell receptor beta chain. Its antigen is unknown. The CDR3 has 19 residues. Treatment: 19 received Ad26.COV2.S at low or high dose, single or two shots; 5 received placebo; per-sample allocation not given. On day 63 after the first injection, vaccine and placebo recipients gave samples. It was Wuhan-strain SARS-CoV-2 spike that the Ad26 vaccine vector expressed. These data are taken from a study of Ad26.COV2.S vaccination and SARS-CoV-2 variants. Turning to the study itself: The study gave Ad26.COV2.S intramuscularly, once or twice 56 days apart.

Clones were read by immunoSEQ multiplex PCR, and TCRdb kept only the in-frame ones, dropping some. This sample yields around 350,000 clones, of which around 83% are seen a single time; 2.5% to 3.5% belongs to the top ten. Study-level results: Estimates derived from TCR breadth and depth analyses may have underestimated total T cell responses.

The origin of this receptor is a person aged 18-65 years who received the Ad26.COV2.S COVID-19 vaccine or a placebo. Here the sequenced sample was peripheral blood, taken in a trial of Ad26.COV2.S vaccine versus placebo. J is TRBJ2-6 and V is TRBV21-1. TRBV21-1 corresponds to a pseudogene. In DNA, the CDR3 is TGTGCCAGCAGCAAAGAGGGCGGAAGCAAAAGCTCTGGGGCCAACGTCCTGACTTTC. It encodes CASSKEGGSKSSGANVLTF.